Detailed here is one T cell receptor beta chain. Other DNA sequences of this sample code for an identical CDR3. The source of the sample is a study of shared clonotypes between healthy human individuals. Trimming removed 1 base from V and 0 bases from J, with 7 bases in between. The CDR3 sequence is 15 residues long. Per germline, CDR1 SGHTA and CDR2 FQGNSA. In the original processing: From ImmunoSEQ came sequences covering only the junction and carrying no quality scores, so filtering differed. Using immunoSEQ multiplex PCR, the repertoire was profiled, and TCRdb retains in-frame clones only, with some absent. The V and J calls and clone size come from that table; D and trimming were worked out from the DNA. The sample holds a few million clones, approximately 94% seen once. The investigators split CD4+ cells into a CD45RA+ naive subset and a CD45RA-negative memory subset.

The source material was naive CD4+ T cells sorted from blood. Subset: CD45RA+ positively selected. The rearrangement links TRBV7-2 to TRBJ2-1; the D gene is possibly TRBD2 (5 bases). The clonotype comes from a young man in good health. The chain's CDR3 is CASSLGSGSYNEQFF. In DNA form, the CDR3 reads TGTGCCAGCAGCTTAGGGAGCGGCTCCTACAATGAGCAGTTCTTC.